This T cell receptor (beta chain) was found in a study of CD8+ T cells in alopecia areata. A remark on this clone: One end of the junction is discordant with germline, which a read error may explain.

Reverse transcription of extracted RNA yielded cDNA, which provided the sequencing template. Sequencing was performed with immunoSEQ multiplex PCR; in TCRdb, only in-frame clones are kept and a portion is missing. The repertoire has around 97,000 clones, 55% of them found once; the top ten carry 8.8%. Germline CDR1 reads MNHEY; CDR2 reads SVGAGI. This CDR3 is built from 15 residues. J is TRBJ1-2 and V is TRBV6-5; TRBD1 is a possible D gene (5 bases). This sequence was found in a human donor in good health. Sequenced: CD4+ T cells sorted from blood. CDR3 coding DNA: TGTGCCAGCAGTGACTCAGGGAGTGGGGACTATGGCTACACCTTC. Translating it yields CASSDSGSGDYGYTF.